The sequence of this T cell receptor beta chain was determined in a study of blood T cell repertoires in COVID-19. Only a few counts were recorded for this clone. Before they entered the study, exposed participants had met a COVID-19 case within 2 weeks. How the authors handled the data: Estimation of nucleated cell counts was performed using reference gene primer amplification. Clones were read by immunoSEQ multiplex PCR, and TCRdb kept only the in-frame ones, dropping some. The D gene and trimming were derived from the DNA, and the V and J assignments and clone size from that table. The data contain some 270,000 clones, around 93% of them singletons. Germline V gene lookup returns CDR1 SGHRS and CDR2 YFSETQ. The CDR3 loop spans 15 amino acids. Germline trimming cut 4 bases from V and 4 bases from J; bases unmatched to any gene: 11.

The rearrangement links TRBV5-1 to TRBJ2-7; 7 bases align to TRBD2. This receptor was obtained from a man between 40 and 49 years old who had been exposed to COVID-19. The sequencing sample was made of PBMCs or T cells enriched from blood (not recorded which). CDR3 sequence reads: CASSPGGTTKYEQYF. CDR3 nucleotide sequence: TGCGCCAGCAGCCCGGGTGGGACTACCAAGTACGAGCAGTACTTC.